The 24 T cell receptor beta chains presented below share a single source sample, sequenced in a study of OX40 agonist ivuxolimab in advanced cancers. Repertoires were generated with immunoSEQ multiplex PCR, while TCRdb's copy carries only in-frame clones and drops some. Among under 85,000 clones listed, approximately 88% were seen once. The material was CD4+ or CD8+ T cells sorted from blood, obtained in a trial of the OX40 agonist ivuxolimab. These receptors were taken from an adult with an advanced solid tumor such as melanoma, head and neck, liver or kidney cancer.

The chain joins TRBV7-9 to TRBJ2-3; TRBD2 matches 13 bases. The germline V gene has CDR1 SEHNR and CDR2 FQNEAQ (reference sequence). CDR3 length: 16 amino acids. V lost 4 bases, J lost 0 bases, and 1 base stayed unmatched. DNA of the CDR3: TGTGCCAGCAGCTCGGGACTAGCGGGGAGCACAGATACGCAGTATTTT. This encodes CASSSGLAGSTDTQYF.

This chain connects TRBV5-1 to TRBJ2-5; D is unresolved. V shed 2 bases and J shed 0 bases, with 5 bases lying between them. The germline gives CDR1 SGHRS, CDR2 YFSETQ. The CDR3 contains 13 residues. CDR3 region: CASSLGYQETQYF. In DNA, the CDR3 is TGCGCCAGCAGCTTAGGATACCAAGAGACCCAGTACTTC.

The J gene is TRBJ2-3, the V gene TRBV27; TRBD2 aligns across 14 bases. The CDR3 spans 15 residues. The trim removed 6 bases at V and 4 bases at J, leaving 3 bases unmatched. Germline-derived CDR1 and CDR2 are MNHEY and SMNVEV (reference sequence). Written as DNA, the CDR3 is TGTGCCAGCAGCCGACTAGCGGGAGGGGCAGATACGCAGTATTTT. Residues: CASSRLAGGADTQYF.

Only one count was recorded for this clone. The chain uses TRBV5-1 and TRBJ2-5; possible D gene TRBD2, 6 bases. The germline CDR1 and CDR2 sequences are SGHRS and YFSETQ. The CDR3 runs to 18 residues. The V end was cut by 6 bases, the J end by 5 bases, with 29 bases between. CDR3 bases: TGCGCCAGCACCACCTCGGGACTCGGACTTCGCAGTAGGGAGACCCAGTACTTC. Translated, it gives CASTTSGLGLRSRETQYF.

The chain recombines TRBV19 with TRBJ2-5, with a possible D match to TRBD2 (5 bases). The CDR3 totals 13 residues. Trimming pared 6 bases from V and 4 bases from J, leaving 12 bases between. Per germline, CDR1 LNHDA and CDR2 SQIVND (reference sequence). This chain's CDR3 is CASRAEARETQYF. As DNA, the CDR3 is TGTGCCAGTAGGGCGGAGGCCAGAGAGACCCAGTACTTC.

This rearrangement joins TRBV6-1 to TRBJ1-2; D is undetermined. Looked up from germline, CDR1 is MNHNS and CDR2 is SASEGT. V lost 6 bases and J lost 2, with 7 bases in between. CDR3 length: 12 residues. CDR3 in amino acids: CASRSENYGYTF. The CDR3 DNA is TGTGCCAGCAGGTCGGAGAACTATGGCTACACCTTC.

This clone has more than one count but fewer than ten. The CDR3 DNA is TGCGCCAGCAGCTTGGCTGTCACCGGGGAGCTGTTTTTT. It encodes CASSLAVTGELFF. The chain recombines TRBV5-1 with TRBJ2-2; D unclear. The CDR3 consists of 13 residues. Trimming took 0 bases from V and 4 from J, leaving 4 bases between them. Germline V lookup: CDR1 SGHRS, CDR2 YFSETQ.

The chain links TRBV30 to TRBJ2-5, with D maybe TRBD1 (5 bases). V was cut by 7 bases and J by 1 base, with 13 bases left in between. CDR1 is GTSNPN and CDR2 is SVGIG in the germline V gene (reference sequence). The CDR3 totals 13 residues. The chain's CDR3 is CAFAIRGQETQYF. CDR3 bases: TGTGCCTTCGCGATTAGGGGCCAAGAGACCCAGTACTTC.

The rearrangement uses TRBV15 and TRBJ2-3; the D gene is possibly TRBD2 (6 bases). The CDR3 loop spans 16 amino acids. Deletions cut 0 bases from V and 10 bases from J, with 20 bases between. The germline V gene encodes CDR1 LNHNV and CDR2 YYDKDF (reference sequence). CDR3 amino acids: CATSRDVAEKGWSQYF. Here the CDR3 DNA reads TGTGCCACCAGCAGAGATGTAGCGGAGAAGGGGTGGTCGCAGTATTTT.

V gene TRBV29-1 combines with J gene TRBJ2-1; D perhaps matches TRBD1 (5 bases). Germline CDR1 and CDR2: SQVTM and ANQGSEA. Trimming took 5 bases from V and 4 from J, leaving 12 bases between them. The CDR3 loop spans 13 amino acids. The DNA of the CDR3 is TGCAGCGTTTTGACAGACACTTACAATGAGCAGTTCTTC. Translated, it gives CSVLTDTYNEQFF.

The gene calls are TRBV11-2 and TRBJ1-1, with a tentative D call TRBD1 (5 bases). The V gene lost 5 bases and the J gene lost 6 bases, with 16 bases spanning the gap. This CDR3 comprises 14 residues. Germline V CDR1 and CDR2: SGHAT, FQNNGV. The CDR3 spells CASSGQGVGAEAFF. The CDR3 nucleotides are TGTGCCAGCAGCGGTCAGGGTGTGGGGGCTGAAGCTTTCTTT.

The V call is TRBV7-9, the J call TRBJ2-7, with D possibly TRBD1 on 6 matching bases. Germline V lookup: CDR1 SEHNR, CDR2 FQNEAQ (reference sequence). The CDR3 length is 14 residues. Trimming took 5 bases from V and 3 from J, leaving 14 bases between them. CDR3 sequence: CASSPRGQNYEQYF. DNA of the CDR3: TGTGCCAGCAGCCCGAGGGGACAAAACTACGAGCAGTACTTC.

The chain links TRBV5-1 to TRBJ2-3; D call uncertain. The CDR3 covers 12 residues. The V and J ends lost 0 bases and 3 bases respectively, with 2 bases between them. The germline V gene encodes CDR1 SGHRS and CDR2 YFSETQ. CDR3 residues: CASSLETDTQYF. CDR3 coding DNA: TGCGCCAGCAGCTTGGAGACAGATACGCAGTATTTT.

As to this clone: The junction does not match germline at one end; this may be a read error. The genes are TRBV6-5 and TRBJ2-7; 7 nucleotides match TRBD1. CDR1 and CDR2 from the germline V gene are MNHEY and SVGAGI. The CDR3 spans 14 residues. The CDR3 loop reads CASSNSGTDYEQYF. The CDR3 region has the DNA TGTGCCAGCAGTAACTCCGGGACAGACTACGAGCAGTACTTC.

This sequence joins TRBV5-5 and TRBJ2-5; perhaps TRBD2 as D (6 bases). Germline CDR1 SGHKS, CDR2 YYEKEE (reference sequence). V lost 2 bases, J lost 2 bases, and 10 bases lay in between. This CDR3 is built from 14 residues. The CDR3 sequence is CASSLGGKQETQYF. Written as DNA, the CDR3 is TGTGCCAGCAGCTTAGGAGGGAAGCAAGAGACCCAGTACTTC.

The gene calls are TRBV10-3 and TRBJ2-1; 9 nucleotides line up with TRBD2. Losses at the gene ends were 4 bases for V and 7 bases for J; bases not matched to a gene: 11. The germline CDR1 and CDR2 sequences are ENHRY and SYGVKD. The CDR3 contains 16 residues. The CDR3 region is CAISGTGLASGNEQFF. DNA for the CDR3: TGTGCCATCAGTGGAACCGGACTAGCGAGCGGGAATGAGCAGTTCTTC.

The chain joins TRBV19 to TRBJ2-4; TRBD1 aligns across 9 bases. The CDR3 sequence is 14 residues long. J gave up 3 bases and V 5 bases, and 2 bases lay outside the gene matches. In germline, CDR1 is LNHDA, CDR2 SQIVND (reference sequence). The CDR3 region is CASSPTGGKNIQYF. The CDR3 DNA reads TGTGCCAGTAGTCCGACAGGGGGCAAAAACATTCAGTACTTC.

The V gene is TRBV28, the J gene TRBJ1-3, with D perhaps TRBD1 (6 bases). The germline gives CDR1 MDHEN, CDR2 SYDVKM. V lost 6 bases and J 4 bases, leaving 13 bases between the germline ends. CDR3 length equals 14 residues. The CDR3 region has the DNA TGTGCCAGCAGGAGTCCGGGACAAGGAAACACCATATATTTT. The encoded protein is CASRSPGQGNTIYF.

The sample holds a few counts of this clone. The chain is built from TRBV7-3 and TRBJ2-1; 9 bases match TRBD2. The J segment lost 4 bases and the V segment lost 5 bases, leaving 12 bases of the junction unmatched. This CDR3 has 17 residues. CDR1 is SGHTA, CDR2 FQGTGA, per germline. CDR3 protein: CASSLFSASGTYNEQFF. The DNA of the CDR3 is TGTGCCAGCAGCCTCTTTAGCGCTAGCGGGACATACAATGAGCAGTTCTTC.

The rearrangement links TRBV11-3 to TRBJ1-1; no firm D call. Germline values: CDR1 SGHNT, CDR2 YENEEA. V dropped 1 base and J dropped 1 base, with 7 bases sitting between them. This CDR3 contains 14 residues. The CDR3 coding sequence is TGTGCCAGCAGCTTAGTCGATGCGAACACTGAAGCTTTCTTT. Residues: CASSLVDANTEAFF.

The gene calls are TRBV7-3 and TRBJ2-2, with unresolved D. The germline CDR1 and CDR2 sequences are SGHTA and FQGTGA. The CDR3 is made up of 13 amino acids. V was cut by 1 base and J by 7 bases, with 7 bases left in between. The CDR3 DNA sequence: TGTGCCAGCAGCTTAAATGGGGTCGGGGAGCTGTTTTTT. Its protein product is CASSLNGVGELFF.

This clone came up once. The chain combines TRBV10-3 with TRBJ1-1; D is uncertain. The CDR3 is 14 amino acids. Germline values: CDR1 ENHRY, CDR2 SYGVKD. Trimming removed 2 bases at V and 1 base at J, with 8 bases between. The CDR3 DNA reads TGTGCCATCAGTGAGATGGTTACGAACACTGAAGCTTTCTTT. It specifies CAISEMVTNTEAFF.

The chain joins TRBV28 to TRBJ1-5, with D possibly TRBD1 on 5 matching bases. CDR1 is MDHEN and CDR2 is SYDVKM in the germline V gene. V lost 8 bases and J lost 1, with 6 bases in between. The CDR3 consists of 12 residues. CDR3 amino acids: CASRDSNQPQHF. The CDR3 DNA is TGTGCCAGCCGGGACAGCAATCAGCCCCAGCATTTT.

The chain couples TRBV21-1 to TRBJ1-1. TRBV21-1 is a pseudogene segment. The CDR3 runs 16 residues. The CDR3 spells CASSQALDTIRTEAFF. The DNA for the CDR3 is TGTGCCAGCAGTCAGGCACTAGACACAATTCGCACTGAAGCTTTCTTT.